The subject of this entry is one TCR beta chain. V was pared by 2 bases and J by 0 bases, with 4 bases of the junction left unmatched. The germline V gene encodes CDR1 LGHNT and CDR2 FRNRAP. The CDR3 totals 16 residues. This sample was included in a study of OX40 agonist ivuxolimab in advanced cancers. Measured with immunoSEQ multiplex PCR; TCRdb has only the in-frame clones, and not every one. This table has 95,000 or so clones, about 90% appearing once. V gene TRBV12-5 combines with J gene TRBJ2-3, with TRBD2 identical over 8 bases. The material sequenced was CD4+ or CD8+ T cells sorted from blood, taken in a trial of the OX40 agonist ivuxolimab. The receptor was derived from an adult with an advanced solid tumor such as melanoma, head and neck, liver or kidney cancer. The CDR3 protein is CASGLPGRVSTDTQYF. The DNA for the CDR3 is TGTGCTAGTGGTTTGCCCGGGAGGGTGAGCACAGATACGCAGTATTTT.